This entry lists 14 T cell receptor beta chains sequenced from one sample in a study of post-analysis software for immune sequencing data (dated by TCRdb to between 2015 and 2016). Study-wide findings and limitations: Four to six TRBV segments, including TRBV5-6, TRBV5-1 and TRBV20-1, were significantly more frequent in patients than controls.

Libraries were constructed by PCR. These reads were obtained on an Illumina HiSeq 2500. To reduce PCR and sequencing biases, unique molecular identifiers were built into the TCR beta cDNA libraries. TCRdb redid the processing of the public reads, applying fastp at Q25 and MiXCR, and retained in-frame beta chains. Entries are consolidated by CDR3 protein sequence, retaining the most common genes and DNA. This sample comprises a few hundred thousand distinct CDR3 sequences, around 36% of them detected only once. The top ten clones comprise under 7% of the sample. These receptors have no known antigen. The sequenced sample was blood. All receptors derive from a girl aged 2-17 years with multiple sclerosis.

This clonotype was counted between two and nine times. The V call is TRBV5-1, the J call TRBJ2-3, with 10 bases aligning to TRBD1. CDR3 length equals 16 residues. From germline, CDR1 is SGHRS and CDR2 YFSETQ. V was clipped by 3 bases and J by 5 bases; unmatched bases: 9. The CDR3 region has the DNA TGCGCCAGCAGCTCGGGACAGGGGAAGTCTCAAGATACGCAGTATTTT. Its protein is CASSSGQGKSQDTQYF.

This clonotype was detected only a few times. The chain couples TRBV7-2 to TRBJ2-1; no clear D gene. The V gene's germline CDR1 is SGHTA and CDR2 FQGNSA. Trimming stripped 1 base from V and 4 bases from J, with 11 bases between. This CDR3 region has 15 residues. Here the CDR3 reads CASSLETAKYNEQFF. The CDR3 nucleotides are TGTGCCAGCAGCTTAGAGACGGCGAAATACAATGAGCAGTTCTTC.

This clonotype has at least ten counts. This chain uses TRBV29-1 with TRBJ2-5; D call uncertain. V lost 4 bases and J lost 10, with 25 bases in between. This CDR3 contains 15 residues. Germline CDR1 reads SQVTM; CDR2 reads ANQGSEA. In DNA form, the CDR3 reads TGCAGCGTTGGCGGATCGGACGGTGGAAGTGTTGGCCAGTACTTC. Its protein product is CSVGGSDGGSVGQYF. Looking up the rest from reference TRBV29-1 and TRBJ2-5 gives the full variable domain: SAVISQKPSRDICQRGTSLTIQCQVDSQVTMMFWYRQQPGQSLTLIATANQGSEATYESGFVIDKFPISRPNLTFSTLTVSNMSPEDSSIYLCSVGGSDGGSVGQYFGPGTRLLVL.

The chain combines TRBV4-1 with TRBJ2-3; maybe TRBD2 (6 bases). The germline CDR1 and CDR2 sequences are MGHRA and YSYEKL. The CDR3 is 16 residues long. The germline V and J ends were trimmed by 4 bases and 1 base, with 15 bases remaining between them. The CDR3 reads CASSPQSPGGTDTQYF. The CDR3 DNA reads as TGCGCCAGCAGCCCCCAGAGTCCGGGGGGCACAGATACGCAGTATTTT.

This clonotype was picked up a small number of times. The chain uses TRBV7-3 and TRBJ1-2; TRBD1 aligns across 11 bases. The CDR3 runs to 15 residues. The germline gives CDR1 SGHTA, CDR2 FQGTGA. V lost 1 base and J lost 8; bases outside the gene matches: 6. The CDR3 DNA reads as TGTGCCAGCAGCTTAATTCGTCGGGACAGGGGGGGCTACACCTTC. Protein: CASSLIRRDRGGYTF.

The chain joins TRBV5-8 to TRBJ2-7; D might be TRBD1 (6 bases). CDR1 is SGHTS and CDR2 is YDEGEE in the germline V gene. V lost 1 base, J lost 2 bases, and 10 bases lay in between. The CDR3 consists of 14 residues. The CDR3 protein is CASSLQGSPYEQYF. CDR3 nucleotide sequence: TGTGCCAGCAGCTTGCAGGGGAGCCCCTACGAGCAGTACTTC.

This clonotype was seen a handful of times. V is TRBV5-8 and J is TRBJ2-7; possibly TRBD1 or TRBD2 for D (5 bases each). Germline CDR1 SGHTS, CDR2 YDEGEE. Trimming shortened V by 4 bases and J by 3 bases, and 17 bases separated the two germline ends. The CDR3 loop spans 15 amino acids. CDR3 nucleotide sequence: TGTGCCAGCAGCCCTGGTTACCGGGACGGCTACGAGCAGTACTTC. It yields the protein CASSPGYRDGYEQYF.

This clonotype was detected only a few times. The chain couples TRBV12-3 or TRBV12-4 to TRBJ2-5; 9 bases line up with TRBD2. The CDR3 spans 15 residues. The V gene end was trimmed by 3 bases and the J gene end by 5 bases; junction bases not matched to a gene: 7. Here the CDR3 DNA reads TGTGCCAGCAGTTTCGGCGGGGGGGCCATGGAGACCCAGTACTTC. Its translation: CASSFGGGAMETQYF.

This clonotype was counted between two and nine times. This chain uses TRBV15 with TRBJ2-6, with TRBD1 matching 10 bases. CDR3 length: 19 residues. V lost 9 bases, J lost 0 bases, and 14 bases stayed unmatched. Looked up from germline, CDR1 is LNHNV and CDR2 is YYDKDF (reference sequence). In nucleotides, the CDR3 is TGTGCCACTTACCGGGACAGGGGAAATTCCCGCTCTGGGGCCAACGTCCTGACTTTC. Its translation: CATYRDRGNSRSGANVLTF.

This clonotype was seen a handful of times. The chain has TRBV24-1 and TRBJ2-4, with TRBD1 matching over 11 bases. This CDR3 is 15 amino acids long. CDR1 is KGHDR, CDR2 SFDVKD, per germline. V was pared by 4 bases and J by 8 bases, with 6 bases of the junction left unmatched. The CDR3 loop reads CATSDPGTGGDIQYF. CDR3 nucleotide sequence: TGTGCCACCAGTGACCCCGGGACAGGGGGAGACATTCAGTACTTC.

The chain's CDR3 is CASSLTPGLAGILTDTQYF. Written as DNA, the CDR3 is TGTGCCAGCAGCTTAACTCCGGGACTAGCGGGGATCCTCACAGATACGCAGTATTTT. The chain combines TRBV7-9 with TRBJ2-3; 13 bases map to TRBD2. Germline-derived CDR1 and CDR2 are SEHNR and FQNEAQ (reference sequence). J lost 2 bases, V lost 2 bases, and 10 bases had no gene match. The CDR3 sequence is 19 residues long.

Details on this clonotype: One junction end disagrees with the germline gene, perhaps due to a read error. The rearrangement links TRBV4-1 to TRBJ2-5; 12 positions agree with TRBD1. Germline assignment: CDR1 MGHRA and CDR2 YSYEKL. The CDR3 is 20 residues long. CDR3 amino acids: CVSSQVLGPAGQGARETQYF. CDR3 in DNA: TGCGTCAGCAGCCAAGTATTAGGTCCGGCGGGACAGGGGGCGAGAGAGACCCAGTACTTC.

The chain has TRBV3-1 and TRBJ1-2; the D is unclear. The V and J ends lost 0 bases and 4 bases respectively, with 12 bases between them. The CDR3 has 15 amino acids. Germline values: CDR1 LGHDT, CDR2 YNNKEL (reference sequence). The CDR3 nucleotides read TGTGCCAGCAGCCAAGAATCCGCCGCAGGCTATGGCTACACCTTC. Translating gives CASSQESAAGYGYTF.

J is TRBJ2-1 and V is TRBV12-3 or TRBV12-4; 11 nucleotides line up with TRBD2. CDR3 size: 20 residues. V shed 5 bases and J 0 bases; nucleotides not matched to a gene: 15. The DNA for the CDR3 is TGTGCCAGCAGTCCCGTTCGACTAGCGGGGTCCACCAGCTCCTACAATGAGCAGTTCTTC. Its translation is CASSPVRLAGSTSSYNEQFF.